This T cell receptor (beta chain) is from a study of immune cell composition in non-small cell lung cancer. General study findings and limits: Squamous carcinomas (about 75%) more often had tumour-associated clones >0.5% than adenocarcinomas (around 33%).

The CDR3 totals 15 residues. Per the germline V gene, CDR1 is ENHRY and CDR2 is SYGVKD. The V segment lost 4 bases and the J segment 3 bases; nucleotides outside the gene matches: 5. Generated by immunoSEQ multiplex PCR, the TCRdb table keeps only in-frame clones and is missing some. The data hold some 16,000 clones, with 70% to 80% observed a single time. Normal lung sampling was at least 3 cm from the tumour, as distant as possible. Concerning this clone: Its antigen is not known.

The data were also submitted as part of a second study, on CD4 T cells in lung cancer. From that second work: Neoantigen-specific CD4+ T-cell clones and TCRs were isolated from blood. Some patients had received nivolumab or pembrolizumab before giving blood.

The source material was non-adjacent lung tissue. This sequence joins TRBV10-3 and TRBJ2-2; 7 bases fit TRBD1. The source of this sequence is a human donor with non-small cell lung cancer. The DNA of the CDR3 is TGTGCCATCAGTGCGGACAGGACCTACACCGGGGAGCTGTTTTTT. Translating gives CAISADRTYTGELFF.